The 24 T cell receptor beta chains below all came from one sample that was sequenced in a study of vaccination effects on CD4 cells after COVID-19. TCRdb keeps only in-frame clones here, not all; method: immunoSEQ multiplex PCR. This table holds 45,000 to 65,000 clones, over 75% found once. These receptors' targets are unknown. Pools of viral peptides were used by the ViraFEST assay to expand antigen-specific CD4+ T cells ahead of sequencing. Having been cultured for about ten days, the cells underwent CD4+ T cell isolation. Sequencing used CD4+ T cells from PBMCs cultured with HCoV-229E spike peptides, obtained before COVID-19 vaccination. These receptors originate from a human donor who received a COVID-19 vaccine.

Regarding this clone: The same CDR3 arises from other DNA sequences in this sample as well. The chain recombines TRBV7-2 with TRBJ2-3; no reliable D call. This CDR3 is built from 13 residues. CDR1 and CDR2 (germline): SGHTA, FQGNSA. V was trimmed by 0 bases and J by 2 bases, leaving 3 bases between them. The CDR3 coding sequence is TGTGCCAGCAGCTTAGCAGTCACAGATACGCAGTATTTT. Its protein is CASSLAVTDTQYF. Full variable domain (outside the CDR3, taken from reference TRBV7-2 and TRBJ2-3): GAGVSQSPSNKVTEKGKDVELRCDPISGHTALYWYRQSLGQGLEFLIYFQGNSAPDKSGLPSDRFSAERTGGSVSTLTIQRTQQEDSAVYLCASSLAVTDTQYFGPGTRLTVL.

V is TRBV28 and J is TRBJ2-3, with 12 positions matching TRBD2. The CDR3 spans 17 residues. CDR1 and CDR2 (germline): MDHEN, SYDVKM. The V and J ends lost 5 bases and 3 bases, in that order; junction bases with no gene match: 9. This chain's CDR3 is CASSIIGLAGQTDTQYF. DNA for the CDR3: TGTGCCAGCAGTATTATCGGACTAGCGGGGCAAACAGATACGCAGTATTTT. The full variable domain, completed using reference TRBV28 and TRBJ2-3, is DVKVTQSSRYLVKRTGEKVFLECVQDMDHENMFWYRQDPGLGLRLIYFSYDVKMKEKGDIPEGYSVSREKKERFSLILESASTNQTSMYLCASSIIGLAGQTDTQYFGPGTRLTVL.

This clone showed up just a few times. No conserved phenylalanine or tryptophan is present at the end of the CDR3, so a read error is the likely explanation. The DNA is omitted, as the CDR3 cannot be located on it reliably, and the CDR3 follows TCRdb's listing. V and J are TRBV12-5 and TRBJ2-7; the table's D gene call, TRBD1, was not cross checked with the DNA. Including both end residues, the CDR3 is 8 amino acids long. Germline CDR1 LGHNT, CDR2 FRNRAP. The CDR3 is CASATDNT.

The CDR3, as DNA: TGTGCCAGCAGCCCTAGCTCTGGGGCCAACGTCCTGACTTTC. The encoded protein is CASSPSSGANVLTF. The rearrangement links TRBV3-1 (or the pseudogene TRBV3-2) to TRBJ2-6, with D hard to call. V lost 4 bases, J lost 0 bases, and 4 bases lay in between. The CDR3 is 14 amino acids. Looked up from germline, CDR1 is LGHDT and CDR2 is YNNKEL (reference sequence).

The V call is TRBV7-9, the J call TRBJ1-2; TRBD1 might be the D (5 bases). Germline V CDR1 and CDR2: SEHNR, FQNEAQ (reference sequence). V lost 5 bases to trimming and J lost 3 bases, with 13 bases between them. The CDR3 consists of 14 residues. The CDR3 DNA reads TGTGCCAGCAGCAGCAGGGCCGCGGACTATGGCTACACCTTC. This codes for CASSSRAADYGYTF. The variable domain in full, completed from reference TRBV7-9 and TRBJ1-2, reads DTGVSQNPRHKITKRGQNVTFRCDPISEHNRLYWYRQTLGQGPEFLTYFQNEAQLEKSRLLSDRFSAERPKGSFSTLEIQRTEQGDSAMYLCASSSRAADYGYTFGSGTRLTVV.

J is TRBJ2-4 and V is TRBV6-2 or TRBV6-3, with D possibly TRBD1 on 6 matching bases. In germline, CDR1 is MNHEY, CDR2 SVGEGT. Trimming cost V 4 bases and J 3 bases, with 13 bases left between them. This CDR3 is 15 amino acids long. The CDR3 DNA is TGTGCCAGCAGTTCACTGACAGGTTACAAAAACATTCAGTACTTC. This sequence encodes CASSSLTGYKNIQYF.

The rearrangement joins TRBV27 to TRBJ1-5; D is undetermined. V lost 4 bases and J 2 bases, leaving 6 bases between the germline ends. Per germline, CDR1 MNHEY and CDR2 SMNVEV (reference sequence). The CDR3 is made up of 13 amino acids. The DNA for the CDR3 is TGTGCCAGCAGTTACAATGGCAATCAGCCCCAGCATTTT. It specifies CASSYNGNQPQHF.

This clone was observed once. V gene TRBV3-1 (or the pseudogene TRBV3-2) combines with J gene TRBJ1-3; unclear D gene. Trimming took 1 base from V and 0 from J, leaving 13 bases between them. The CDR3 is 17 residues long. Germline lookup yields CDR1 LGHDT and CDR2 YNNKEL (reference sequence). CDR3 loop: CASSQAGTVFSGNTIYF. The CDR3 bases are TGTGCCAGCAGCCAAGCGGGCACCGTCTTCTCTGGAAACACCATATATTTT.

This clone was recorded a few times. This chain connects TRBV6-4 to TRBJ2-3; 8 bases agree with TRBD1. J was trimmed by 4 bases and V by 5 bases; bases with no gene match: 8. From germline, CDR1 is MRHNA and CDR2 SNTAGT. CDR3 length equals 15 residues. The CDR3 is CASSRGQGVADTQYF. The CDR3 bases are TGTGCCAGCAGTCGCGGACAGGGAGTTGCAGATACGCAGTATTTT.

This chain uses TRBV6-2 or TRBV6-3 with TRBJ1-1; D not resolved. V dropped 5 bases and J dropped 1 base, with 8 bases sitting between them. The CDR3 runs 13 residues. CDR1 is MNHEY and CDR2 is SVGEGT in the germline V gene. This chain's CDR3 is CASSRRTNTEAFF. The CDR3 DNA is TGTGCCAGCAGTCGTCGAACGAACACTGAAGCTTTCTTT.

The CDR3 loop reads CASSLGAFYGYTF. The CDR3 DNA sequence: TGTGCCAGCAGCTTAGGAGCCTTCTATGGCTACACCTTC. J is TRBJ1-2 and V is TRBV7-2; no reliable D call. CDR1 is SGHTA, CDR2 FQGNSA, per germline. The germline V and J ends were trimmed by 1 base and 4 bases, with 7 bases remaining between them. CDR3 length equals 13 residues.

The J gene is TRBJ2-1, the V gene TRBV30, with 13 bases aligning to TRBD2. The CDR3 contains 12 residues. V trimming: 1 base; J trimming: 16 bases; junction bases outside the gene matches: 4. CDR1 and CDR2 from the germline V gene are GTSNPN and SVGIG (reference sequence). This chain's CDR3 is CAWSETSGGKFF. As DNA, the CDR3 is TGTGCCTGGAGTGAGACTAGCGGGGGGAAATTCTTC.

The V call is TRBV7-9, the J call TRBJ2-5; D not certain. The CDR3 sequence is 13 residues long. Looked up from germline, CDR1 is SEHNR and CDR2 is FQNEAQ (reference sequence). Trimming took off 6 bases at V and 5 bases at J, with 13 bases between the two ends. The CDR3 loop reads CASSLDGPETQYF. The CDR3 coding sequence is TGTGCCAGCAGTCTCGACGGCCCGGAGACCCAGTACTTC.

Only a few counts were recorded for this clone. The gene calls are TRBV5-6 and TRBJ1-6; D is perhaps TRBD1 (6 bases). This CDR3 spans 15 amino acids. V lost 5 bases to trimming and J lost 4 bases, with 13 bases between them. CDR1 is SGHDT and CDR2 is YYEEEE in the germline V gene. The CDR3 region has the DNA TGTGCCAGCAGAACTACAGGGCAGTATAATTCACCCCTCCACTTT. Translation gives CASRTTGQYNSPLHF.

This chain links TRBV24-1 with TRBJ1-1, with TRBD1 as a possible D gene (6 bases). V lost 1 base, J lost 5 bases, and 13 bases lay in between. The CDR3 covers 15 residues. Looked up from germline, CDR1 is KGHDR and CDR2 is SFDVKD. CDR3 residues: CATSDFRQGKTEAFF. The CDR3 DNA is TGTGCCACCAGTGATTTTAGGCAGGGGAAAACTGAAGCTTTCTTT.

J is TRBJ1-2 and V is TRBV6-5, with a weak D call TRBD1 (5 bases). V shed 5 bases and J shed 3 bases, with 10 bases lying between them. Per the germline V gene, CDR1 is MNHEY and CDR2 is SVGAGI. This CDR3 contains 13 residues. This CDR3 reads CASSLTAYYGYTF. The DNA for the CDR3 is TGTGCCAGCAGTCTGACAGCCTACTATGGCTACACCTTC.

This chain's CDR3 is CASSGAEWDRGGRETQYF. CDR3 in DNA: TGTGCCAGCAGTGGGGCGGAGTGGGACAGGGGAGGAAGGGAGACCCAGTACTTC. The chain employs TRBV6-1 and TRBJ2-5; 10 bases align to TRBD1. With V trimmed by 4 bases and J by 5 bases, 16 bases remained unmatched. This CDR3 is 18 amino acids long. Germline assignment: CDR1 MNHNS and CDR2 SASEGT.

This chain uses TRBV3-1 (or the pseudogene TRBV3-2) with TRBJ2-2; 9 bases agree with TRBD1. The CDR3 consists of 16 residues. V shed 6 bases and J 0 bases; nucleotides not matched to a gene: 5. Per the germline V gene, CDR1 is LGHDT and CDR2 is YNNKEL (reference sequence). This CDR3 is CASSAGTGTNTGELFF. The DNA for the CDR3 is TGTGCCAGCAGTGCCGGGACAGGGACGAACACCGGGGAGCTGTTTTTT.

CDR3 sequence reads: CASGWEGLSEKLEKLFF. As DNA, the CDR3 is TGTGCTAGTGGGTGGGAGGGGCTCTCCGAAAAACTCGAAAAACTGTTTTTT. This chain connects TRBV12-5 to TRBJ1-4; perhaps TRBD1 as D (5 bases). This CDR3 region has 17 residues. CDR1 is LGHNT and CDR2 is FRNRAP in the germline V gene. Trimming pared 6 bases from V and 8 bases from J, leaving 25 bases between.

The chain couples TRBV9 to TRBJ2-2; D possibly uses TRBD1 or TRBD2 (5 bases each). CDR3 length: 17 residues. CDR1 is SGDLS and CDR2 is YYNGEE in the germline V gene. Trimming took 0 bases from V and 1 from J, leaving 13 bases between them. The CDR3 sequence is CASSVGEGAGNTGELFF. The CDR3 DNA reads as TGTGCCAGCAGCGTAGGTGAAGGGGCGGGGAACACCGGGGAGCTGTTTTTT.

This clone was recorded a few times. The rearrangement links TRBV9 to TRBJ2-4; possible D gene TRBD2, 5 bases. The V and J ends lost 0 bases and 3 bases respectively, with 13 bases between them. Germline CDR1 and CDR2: SGDLS and YYNGEE. The CDR3 covers 16 residues. CDR3 DNA: TGTGCCAGCAGCGTAGACGTAGGAGGAATCAAAAACATTCAGTACTTC. It translates to CASSVDVGGIKNIQYF.

The sample holds one count of this clone. The chain carries TRBV7-8 and TRBJ2-7; 10 nucleotides line up with TRBD2. Germline V gene data show CDR1 as SGHVS and CDR2 as FQNEAQ. With V trimmed by 5 bases and J by 7 bases, 8 bases remained unmatched. There are 14 residues in the CDR3. CDR3 residues: CASSLAAGGQEQYV. CDR3 nucleotide sequence: TGTGCCAGCAGCCTCGCAGCGGGGGGGCAGGAGCAGTACGTC.

The genes are TRBV30 and TRBJ2-3; TRBD1 matches at 10 bases. The CDR3 runs to 18 residues. The V gene end was trimmed by 2 bases and the J gene end by 3 bases; junction bases not matched to a gene: 14. Germline V gene data show CDR1 as GTSNPN and CDR2 as SVGIG (reference sequence). The CDR3 reads CAWSRLQSGQGGTDTQYF. The CDR3 DNA sequence: TGTGCCTGGAGTCGACTCCAATCAGGACAGGGGGGGACAGATACGCAGTATTTT.

V is TRBV30 and J is TRBJ2-3, with D unclear. CDR1 is GTSNPN, CDR2 SVGIG, per germline (reference sequence). Between the trimmed V and J ends, which lost 4 bases and 5 bases, there was a span of 13 bases. The CDR3 runs 13 residues. In nucleotides, the CDR3 is TGTGCCTGGACCCCAGGCCGGTTAGATACGCAGTATTTT. This codes for CAWTPGRLDTQYF.